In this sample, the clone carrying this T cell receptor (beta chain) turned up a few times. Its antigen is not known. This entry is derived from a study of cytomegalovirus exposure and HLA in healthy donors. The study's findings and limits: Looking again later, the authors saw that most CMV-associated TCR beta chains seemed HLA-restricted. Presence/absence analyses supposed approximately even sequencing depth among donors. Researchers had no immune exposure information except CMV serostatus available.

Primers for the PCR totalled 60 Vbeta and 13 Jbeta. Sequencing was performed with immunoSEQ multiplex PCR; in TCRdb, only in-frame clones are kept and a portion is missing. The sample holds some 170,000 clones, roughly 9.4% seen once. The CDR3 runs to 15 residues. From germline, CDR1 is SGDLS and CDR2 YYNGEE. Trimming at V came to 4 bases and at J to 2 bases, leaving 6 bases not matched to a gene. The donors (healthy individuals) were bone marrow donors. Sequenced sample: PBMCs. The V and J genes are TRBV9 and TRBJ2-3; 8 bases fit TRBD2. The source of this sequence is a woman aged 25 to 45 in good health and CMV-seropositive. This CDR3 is CASSLTSGDTDTQYF. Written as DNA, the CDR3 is TGTGCCAGCAGCTTAACTAGCGGAGACACAGATACGCAGTATTTT.